This T cell receptor (beta chain) was captured in a study of blood T cell repertoires in COVID-19. Data came from immunoSEQ multiplex PCR; TCRdb stores just in-frame clones and leaves some out. Of fewer than 80,000 clones in the sample, about 88% were seen once. Germline V gives CDR1 KGHDR, CDR2 SFDVKD. Deletions cut 3 bases from V and 0 bases from J, with 11 bases between. This CDR3 is built from 16 residues. This receptor was identified in a woman of 80 years or more with active or convalescent COVID-19. Sequenced: peripheral blood. This sequence joins TRBV24-1 and TRBJ1-5, with D uncertain. The CDR3 coding sequence is TGTGCCACCAGTGATCCCCGGCCGGGTAGCAATCAGCCCCAGCATTTT. Translating it yields CATSDPRPGSNQPQHF.